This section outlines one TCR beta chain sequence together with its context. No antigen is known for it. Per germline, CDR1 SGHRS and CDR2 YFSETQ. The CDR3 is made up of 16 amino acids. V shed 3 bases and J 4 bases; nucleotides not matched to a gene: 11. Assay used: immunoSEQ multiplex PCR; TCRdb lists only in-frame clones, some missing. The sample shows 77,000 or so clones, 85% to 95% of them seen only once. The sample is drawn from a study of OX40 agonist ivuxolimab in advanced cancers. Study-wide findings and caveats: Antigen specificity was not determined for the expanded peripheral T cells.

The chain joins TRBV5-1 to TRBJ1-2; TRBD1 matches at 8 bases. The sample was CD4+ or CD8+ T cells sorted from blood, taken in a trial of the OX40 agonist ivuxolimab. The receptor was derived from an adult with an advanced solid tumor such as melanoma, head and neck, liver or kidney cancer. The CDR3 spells CASSSEDRVSSYGYTF. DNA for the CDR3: TGCGCCAGCAGCTCCGAGGACAGGGTTTCTTCCTATGGCTACACCTTC.